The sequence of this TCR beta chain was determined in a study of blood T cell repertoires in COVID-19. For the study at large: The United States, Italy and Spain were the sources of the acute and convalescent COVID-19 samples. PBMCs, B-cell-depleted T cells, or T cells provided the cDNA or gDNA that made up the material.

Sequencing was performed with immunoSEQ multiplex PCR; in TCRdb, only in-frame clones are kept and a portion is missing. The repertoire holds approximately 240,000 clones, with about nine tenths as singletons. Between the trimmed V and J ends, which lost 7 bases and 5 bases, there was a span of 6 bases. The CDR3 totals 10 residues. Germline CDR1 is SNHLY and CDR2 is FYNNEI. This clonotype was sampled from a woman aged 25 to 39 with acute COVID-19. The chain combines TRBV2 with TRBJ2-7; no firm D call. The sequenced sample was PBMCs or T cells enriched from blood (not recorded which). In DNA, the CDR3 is TGTGCCAGCAAGCTCAACGAGCAGTACTTC. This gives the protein CASKLNEQYF.